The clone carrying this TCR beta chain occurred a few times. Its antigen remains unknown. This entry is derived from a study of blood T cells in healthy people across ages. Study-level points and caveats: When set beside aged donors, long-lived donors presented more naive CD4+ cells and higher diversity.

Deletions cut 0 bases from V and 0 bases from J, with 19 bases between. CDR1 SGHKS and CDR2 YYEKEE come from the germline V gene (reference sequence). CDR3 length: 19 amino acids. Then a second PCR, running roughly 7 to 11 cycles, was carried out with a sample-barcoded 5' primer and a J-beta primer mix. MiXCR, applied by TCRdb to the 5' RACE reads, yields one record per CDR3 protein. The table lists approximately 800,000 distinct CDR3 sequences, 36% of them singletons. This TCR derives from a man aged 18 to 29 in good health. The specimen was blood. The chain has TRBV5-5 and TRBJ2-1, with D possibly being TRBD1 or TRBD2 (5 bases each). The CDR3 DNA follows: TGTGCCAGCAGCTTGGGGGTTCAGGGACGGATAAGCTCCTACAATGAGCAGTTCTTC. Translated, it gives CASSLGVQGRISSYNEQFF.